This T cell receptor beta chain is drawn from a study of T cells in Graves' hyperthyroidism and ophthalmopathy. Study as a whole: It was at initial diagnosis, before any treatment, that peripheral blood was collected. Study-level points and caveats: Ophthalmopathy prediction by the model preceded onset by a median roughly 6 months.

A few counts support this clonotype. Its antigen is unknown. Amplified regions were TCR beta CDR3 sequences from RNA transcripts. The study used the HTBI primer set for a first-round RT-PCR of the TCR CDR3. Each CDR3 protein is one row after TCRdb ran MiXCR on the multiplex PCR reads. The data hold fewer than 400,000 distinct CDR3 sequences, with around 25% observed a single time. Calling Graves' hyperthyroidism stable meant ophthalmopathy did not progress within 18 months. What was sequenced was blood. The source of this sequence is a man aged 50 or older with Graves' hyperthyroidism.

The CDR3 protein is CASTRSNGPGGDEQFF. The DNA for the CDR3 is TGCGCCAGCACCCGATCGAACGGCCCCGGCGGCGATGAGCAGTTCTTC. The chain employs TRBV5-1 and TRBJ2-1; D uncertain. This CDR3 contains 16 residues. Trimming shortened V by 6 bases and J by 8 bases, and 24 bases separated the two germline ends. Germline loops: CDR1 SGHRS, CDR2 YFSETQ.